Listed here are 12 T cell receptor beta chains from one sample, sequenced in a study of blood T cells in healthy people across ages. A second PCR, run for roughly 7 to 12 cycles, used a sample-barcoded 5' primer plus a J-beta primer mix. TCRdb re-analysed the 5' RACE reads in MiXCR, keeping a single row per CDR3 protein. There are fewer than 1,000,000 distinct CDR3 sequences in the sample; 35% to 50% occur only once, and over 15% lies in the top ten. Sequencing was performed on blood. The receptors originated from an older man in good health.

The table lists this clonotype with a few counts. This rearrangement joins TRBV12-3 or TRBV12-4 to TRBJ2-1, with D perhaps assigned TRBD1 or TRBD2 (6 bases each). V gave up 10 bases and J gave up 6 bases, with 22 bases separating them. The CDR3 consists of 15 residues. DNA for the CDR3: TGTGCCACCAGACGTTTTGCGGGGACATCCAATGAGCAGTTCTTC. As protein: CATRRFAGTSNEQFF.

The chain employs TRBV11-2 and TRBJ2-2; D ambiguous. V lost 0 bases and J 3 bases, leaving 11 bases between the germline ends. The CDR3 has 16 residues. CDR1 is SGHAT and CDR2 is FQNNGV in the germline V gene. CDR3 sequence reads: CASSLEGKAYTGELFF. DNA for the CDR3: TGTGCCAGCAGCTTAGAGGGGAAAGCCTACACCGGGGAGCTGTTTTTT.

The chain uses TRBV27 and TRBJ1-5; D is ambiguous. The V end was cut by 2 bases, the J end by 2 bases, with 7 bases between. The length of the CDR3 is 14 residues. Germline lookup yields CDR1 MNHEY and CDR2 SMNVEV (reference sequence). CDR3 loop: CASSLKSGNQPQHF. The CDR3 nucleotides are TGTGCCAGCAGTTTAAAGTCAGGCAATCAGCCCCAGCATTTT.

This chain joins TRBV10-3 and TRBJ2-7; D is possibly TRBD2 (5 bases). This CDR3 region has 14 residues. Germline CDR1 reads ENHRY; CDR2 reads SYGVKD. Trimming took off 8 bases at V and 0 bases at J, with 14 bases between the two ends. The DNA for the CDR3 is TGTGCCATCGCCGGGGATGAGGGCTCCTACGAGCAGTACTTC. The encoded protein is CAIAGDEGSYEQYF.

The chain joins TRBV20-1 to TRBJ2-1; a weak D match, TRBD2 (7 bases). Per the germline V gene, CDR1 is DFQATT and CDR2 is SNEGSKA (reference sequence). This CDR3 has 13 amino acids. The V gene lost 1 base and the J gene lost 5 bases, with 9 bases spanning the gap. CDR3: CSARGGGDNEQFF. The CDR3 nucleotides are TGCAGTGCTAGAGGAGGGGGGGACAATGAGCAGTTCTTC.

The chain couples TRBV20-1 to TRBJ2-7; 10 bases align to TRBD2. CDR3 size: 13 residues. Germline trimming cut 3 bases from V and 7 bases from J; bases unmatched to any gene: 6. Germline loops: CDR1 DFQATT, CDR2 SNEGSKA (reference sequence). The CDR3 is CSASTSGIDEQYF. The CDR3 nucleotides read TGCAGTGCTAGCACTAGCGGGATAGATGAGCAGTACTTC.

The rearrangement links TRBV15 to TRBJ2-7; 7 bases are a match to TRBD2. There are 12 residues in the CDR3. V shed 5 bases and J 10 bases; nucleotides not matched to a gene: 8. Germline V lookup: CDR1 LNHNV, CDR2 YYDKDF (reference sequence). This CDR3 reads CATSPDGTTQYF. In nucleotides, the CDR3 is TGTGCCACCAGCCCAGATGGGACTACCCAGTACTTC.

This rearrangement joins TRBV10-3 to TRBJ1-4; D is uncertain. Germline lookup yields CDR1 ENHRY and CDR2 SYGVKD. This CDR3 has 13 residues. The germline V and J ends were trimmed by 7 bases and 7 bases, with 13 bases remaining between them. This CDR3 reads CAITSAPFEKLFF. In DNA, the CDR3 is TGTGCCATCACCTCGGCCCCTTTTGAAAAACTGTTTTTT.

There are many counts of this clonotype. CDR3 region: CASSFSGKYYEQYF. DNA for the CDR3: TGTGCCAGCAGCTTTAGCGGGAAGTACTACGAGCAGTACTTC. V is TRBV7-9 and J is TRBJ2-7; 8 bases fit TRBD2. V lost 3 bases to trimming and J lost 3 bases; unmatched junction nucleotides: 4. The CDR3 is made up of 14 amino acids. The germline CDR1 and CDR2 sequences are SEHNR and FQNEAQ (reference sequence).

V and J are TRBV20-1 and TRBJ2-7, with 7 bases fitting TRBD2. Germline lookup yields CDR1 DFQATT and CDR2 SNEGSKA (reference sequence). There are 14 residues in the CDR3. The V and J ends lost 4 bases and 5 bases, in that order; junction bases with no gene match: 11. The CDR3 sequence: CSAIPSGGPDEQYF. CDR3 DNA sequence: TGCAGTGCTATCCCATCGGGGGGTCCGGACGAGCAGTACTTC.

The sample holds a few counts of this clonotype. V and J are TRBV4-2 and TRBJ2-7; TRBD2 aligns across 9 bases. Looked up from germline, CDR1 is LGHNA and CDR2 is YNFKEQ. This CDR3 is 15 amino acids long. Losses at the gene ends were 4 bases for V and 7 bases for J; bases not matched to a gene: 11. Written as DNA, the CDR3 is TGTGCCAGCAGCCTCAGCCCAGCGGGAGGAGGAGAGCAGTACTTC. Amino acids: CASSLSPAGGGEQYF.

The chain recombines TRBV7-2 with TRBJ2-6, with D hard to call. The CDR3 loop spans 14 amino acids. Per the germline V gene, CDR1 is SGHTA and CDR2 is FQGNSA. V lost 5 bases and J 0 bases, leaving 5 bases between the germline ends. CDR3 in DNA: TGTGCCAGCAGCCCCATCTCTGGGGCCAACGTCCTGACTTTC. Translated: CASSPISGANVLTF.